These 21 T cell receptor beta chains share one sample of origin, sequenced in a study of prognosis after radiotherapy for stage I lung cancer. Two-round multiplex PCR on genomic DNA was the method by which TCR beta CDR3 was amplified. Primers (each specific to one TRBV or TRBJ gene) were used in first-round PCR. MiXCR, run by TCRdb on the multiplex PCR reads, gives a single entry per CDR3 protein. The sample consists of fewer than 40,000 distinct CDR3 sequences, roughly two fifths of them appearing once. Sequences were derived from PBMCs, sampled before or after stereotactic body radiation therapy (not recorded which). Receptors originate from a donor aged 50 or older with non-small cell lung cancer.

The CDR3: CASSTDRGRAEAFF. The CDR3 bases are TGTGCCAGCAGCACGGACAGGGGTAGGGCTGAAGCTTTCTTT. The rearrangement uses TRBV7-8 and TRBJ1-1; 9 bases line up with TRBD1. V was pared by 5 bases and J by 6 bases, with 7 bases of the junction left unmatched. Germline-derived CDR1 and CDR2 are SGHVS and FQNEAQ. CDR3 length: 14 residues. The full variable domain, rest sourced from reference TRBV7-8 and TRBJ1-1, is GAGVSQSPRYKVAKRGQDVALRCDPISGHVSLFWYQQALGQGPEFLTYFQNEAQLDKSGLPSDRFFAERPEGSVSTLKIQRTQQEDSAVYLCASSTDRGRAEAFFGQGTRLTVV.

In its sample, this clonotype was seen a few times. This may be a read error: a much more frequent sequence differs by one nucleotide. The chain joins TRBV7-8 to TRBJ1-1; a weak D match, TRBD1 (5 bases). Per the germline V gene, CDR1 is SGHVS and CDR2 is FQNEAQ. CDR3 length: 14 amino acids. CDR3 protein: CDSSLVETAVAAFF. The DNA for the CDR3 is TGTGACAGCAGCTTAGTAGAGACAGCCGTCGCGGCTTTCTTT.

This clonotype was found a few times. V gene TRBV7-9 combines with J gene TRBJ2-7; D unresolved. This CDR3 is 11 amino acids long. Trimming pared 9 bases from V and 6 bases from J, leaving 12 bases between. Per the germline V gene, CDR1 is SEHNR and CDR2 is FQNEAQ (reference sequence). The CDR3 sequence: CASISVREQYF. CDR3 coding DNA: TGTGCCAGTATCTCCGTTCGCGAGCAGTACTTC.

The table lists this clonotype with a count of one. The CDR3 nucleotides read TGTGCCAGCAGTGAAGCGGGAACGGGGCAGTACTTC. It translates to CASSEAGTGQYF. This chain joins TRBV6-2 or TRBV6-3 and TRBJ2-7, with TRBD2 identical over 7 bases. V trimming: 5 bases; J trimming: 9 bases; junction bases outside the gene matches: 7. CDR3 length: 12 amino acids. Germline CDR1 and CDR2: MNHEY and SVGEGT.

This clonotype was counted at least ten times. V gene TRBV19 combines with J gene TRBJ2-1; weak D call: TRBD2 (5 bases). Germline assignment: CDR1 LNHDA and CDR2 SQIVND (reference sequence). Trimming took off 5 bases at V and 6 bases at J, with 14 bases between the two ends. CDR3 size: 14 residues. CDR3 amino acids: CASSPGGSANEQFF. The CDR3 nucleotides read TGTGCCAGTAGTCCGGGCGGTAGCGCCAATGAGCAGTTCTTC.

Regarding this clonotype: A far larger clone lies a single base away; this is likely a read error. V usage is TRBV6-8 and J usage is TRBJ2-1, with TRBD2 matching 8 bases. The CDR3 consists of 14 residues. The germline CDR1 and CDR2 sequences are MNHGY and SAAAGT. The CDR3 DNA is TGTGTCAGCAGTTCCTTCGGGAGCGGGGGTGAGCAGTTCTTC. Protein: CVSSSFGSGGEQFF.

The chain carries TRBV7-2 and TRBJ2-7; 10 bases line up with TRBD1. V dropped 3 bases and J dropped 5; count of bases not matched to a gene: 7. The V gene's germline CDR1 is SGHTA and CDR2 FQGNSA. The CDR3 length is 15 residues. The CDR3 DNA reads TGTGCCAGCAGCTTCCCGGGACAGGGGAGGCACGAGCAGTACTTC. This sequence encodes CASSFPGQGRHEQYF. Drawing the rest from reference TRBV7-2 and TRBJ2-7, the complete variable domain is GAGVSQSPSNKVTEKGKDVELRCDPISGHTALYWYRQSLGQGLEFLIYFQGNSAPDKSGLPSDRFSAERTGGSVSTLTIQRTQQEDSAVYLCASSFPGQGRHEQYFGPGTRLTVT.

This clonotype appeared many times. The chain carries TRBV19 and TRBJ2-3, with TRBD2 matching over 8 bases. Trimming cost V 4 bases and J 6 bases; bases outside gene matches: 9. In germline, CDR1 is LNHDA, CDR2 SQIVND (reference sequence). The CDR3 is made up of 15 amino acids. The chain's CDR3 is CASSTLYGRADTQYF. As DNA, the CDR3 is TGTGCCAGTAGTACCCTTTACGGGAGGGCTGATACGCAGTATTTT.

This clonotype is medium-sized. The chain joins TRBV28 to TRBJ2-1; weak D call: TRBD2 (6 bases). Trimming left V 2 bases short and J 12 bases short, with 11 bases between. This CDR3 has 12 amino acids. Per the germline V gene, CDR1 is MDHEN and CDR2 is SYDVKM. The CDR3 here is CASSLAGLVQFF. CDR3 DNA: TGTGCCAGCAGTTTAGCGGGGTTGGTGCAGTTCTTC.

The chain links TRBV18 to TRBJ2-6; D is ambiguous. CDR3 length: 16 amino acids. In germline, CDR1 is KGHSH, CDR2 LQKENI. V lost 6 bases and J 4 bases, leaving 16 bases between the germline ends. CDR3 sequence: CASSEVVSDGANVLTF. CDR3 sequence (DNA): TGTGCCAGCTCCGAAGTAGTTTCAGACGGGGCCAACGTCCTGACTTTC.

The CDR3 spells CSATPGTGGPNYGYTF. The DNA of the CDR3 is TGCAGTGCAACTCCCGGGACAGGGGGGCCTAACTATGGCTACACCTTC. V gene TRBV20-1 combines with J gene TRBJ1-2; 11 bases map to TRBD1. The CDR3 consists of 16 residues. The V gene's germline CDR1 is DFQATT and CDR2 SNEGSKA (reference sequence). Trimming cost V 6 bases and J 0 bases; bases outside gene matches: 9.

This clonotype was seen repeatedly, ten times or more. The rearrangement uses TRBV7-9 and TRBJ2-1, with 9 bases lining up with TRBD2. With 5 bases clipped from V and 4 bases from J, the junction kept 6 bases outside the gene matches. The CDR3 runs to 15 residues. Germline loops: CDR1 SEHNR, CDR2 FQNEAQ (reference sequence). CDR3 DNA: TGTGCCAGCAGCACGGGCGGGGGGGGGTACAATGAGCAGTTCTTC. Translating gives CASSTGGGGYNEQFF. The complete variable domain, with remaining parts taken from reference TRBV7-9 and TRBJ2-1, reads DTGVSQNPRHKITKRGQNVTFRCDPISEHNRLYWYRQTLGQGPEFLTYFQNEAQLEKSRLLSDRFSAERPKGSFSTLEIQRTEQGDSAMYLCASSTGGGGYNEQFFGPGTRLTVL.

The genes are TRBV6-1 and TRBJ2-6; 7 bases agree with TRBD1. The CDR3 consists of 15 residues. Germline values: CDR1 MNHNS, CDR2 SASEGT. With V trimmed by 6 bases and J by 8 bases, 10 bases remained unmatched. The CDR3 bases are TGTGCCAGCAGGACAGGGTTCTCTGGTTCCAACGTCCTGACTTTC. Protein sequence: CASRTGFSGSNVLTF.

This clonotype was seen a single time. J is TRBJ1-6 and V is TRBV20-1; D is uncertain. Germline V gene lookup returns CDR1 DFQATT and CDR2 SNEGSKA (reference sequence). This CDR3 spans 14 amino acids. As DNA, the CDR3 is TGCAGCGCCCCCACTCGAAGGCATAATTCACCCCTCCACTTT. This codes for CSAPTRRHNSPLHF.

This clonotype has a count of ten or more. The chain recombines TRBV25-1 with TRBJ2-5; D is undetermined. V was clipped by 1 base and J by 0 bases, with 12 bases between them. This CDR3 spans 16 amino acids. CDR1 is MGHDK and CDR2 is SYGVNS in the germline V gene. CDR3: CASSELGGRNQETQYF. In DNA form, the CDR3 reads TGTGCCAGCAGTGAATTAGGCGGCAGAAACCAAGAGACCCAGTACTTC.

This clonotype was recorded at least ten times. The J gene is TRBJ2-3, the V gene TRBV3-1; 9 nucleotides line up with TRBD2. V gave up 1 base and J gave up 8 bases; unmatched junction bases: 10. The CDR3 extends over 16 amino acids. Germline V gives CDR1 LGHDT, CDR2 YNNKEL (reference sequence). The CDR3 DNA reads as TGTGCCAGCAGCCAAGCACGGGCGGGAGGGCAGGGTACGCAGTATTTT. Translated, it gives CASSQARAGGQGTQYF.

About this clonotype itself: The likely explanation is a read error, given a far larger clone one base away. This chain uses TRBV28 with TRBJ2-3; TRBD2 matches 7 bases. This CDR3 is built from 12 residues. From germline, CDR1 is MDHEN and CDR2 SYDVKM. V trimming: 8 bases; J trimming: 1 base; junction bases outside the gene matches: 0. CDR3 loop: CASGGGTDTQYF. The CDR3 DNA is TGTGCCAGCGGGGGGGGCACAGATACGCAGTATTTT. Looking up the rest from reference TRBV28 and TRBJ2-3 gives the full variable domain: DVKVTQSSRYLVKRTGEKVFLECVQDMDHENMFWYRQDPGLGLRLIYFSYDVKMKEKGDIPEGYSVSREKKERFSLILESASTNQTSMYLCASGGGTDTQYFGPGTRLTVL.

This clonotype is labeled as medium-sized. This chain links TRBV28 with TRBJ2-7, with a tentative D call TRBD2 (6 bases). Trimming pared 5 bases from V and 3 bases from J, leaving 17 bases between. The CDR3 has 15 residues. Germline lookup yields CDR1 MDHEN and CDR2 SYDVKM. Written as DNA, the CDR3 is TGTGCCAGCAGTAGCTCCCTCGGGGGTGACTACGAGCAGTACTTC. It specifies CASSSSLGGDYEQYF.

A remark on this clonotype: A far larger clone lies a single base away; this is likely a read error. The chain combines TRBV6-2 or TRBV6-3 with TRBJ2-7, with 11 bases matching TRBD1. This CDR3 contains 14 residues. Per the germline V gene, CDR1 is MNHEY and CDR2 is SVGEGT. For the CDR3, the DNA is TGTGCCAACAGTGCCGGGACAGGGGGCTACGAGCAGTACTTC. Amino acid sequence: CANSAGTGGYEQYF.

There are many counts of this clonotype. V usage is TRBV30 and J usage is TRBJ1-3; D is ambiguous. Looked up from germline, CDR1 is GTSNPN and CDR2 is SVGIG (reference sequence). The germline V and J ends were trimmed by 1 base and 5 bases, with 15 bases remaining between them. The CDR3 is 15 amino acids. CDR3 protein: CAWSGRSTSRNTIYF. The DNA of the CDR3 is TGTGCCTGGAGTGGGCGCAGCACCTCGCGAAACACCATATATTTT. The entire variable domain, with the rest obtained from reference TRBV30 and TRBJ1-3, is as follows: SQTIHQWPATLVQPVGSPLSLECTVEGTSNPNLYWYRQAAGRGLQLLFYSVGIGQISSEVPQNLSASRPQDRQFILSSKKLLLSDSGFYLCAWSGRSTSRNTIYFGEGSWLTVV.

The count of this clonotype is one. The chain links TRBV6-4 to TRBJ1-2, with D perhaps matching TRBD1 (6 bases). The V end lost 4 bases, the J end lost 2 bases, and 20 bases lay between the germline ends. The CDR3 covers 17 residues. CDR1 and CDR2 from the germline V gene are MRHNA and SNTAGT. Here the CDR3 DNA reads TGTGCCAGCAGTGGGGACACCACAACCGGGGTAAACTATGGCTACACCTTC. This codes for CASSGDTTTGVNYGYTF.